This T cell receptor (beta chain) was found in a study of CXCR3-negative and CXCR3-positive naive CD8 T cells. Findings and limits, study-wide: In CXCR3-positive naive cells, the TRB CDR3s were more hydrophobic than in CXCR3-negative naive cells. Both naive subsets had comparably high diversity; memory CD8+ cells much lower.

CDR1 is MNHEY, CDR2 SVGEGT, per germline. The CDR3 loop spans 12 amino acids. TRB cDNA was prepared as libraries by UMI-labeled 5' RACE. TCRdb reanalyzed the 5' RACE reads, giving one entry per CDR3 protein sequence and no DNA. This specimen shows about 130,000 distinct CDR3 sequences; the ten leading clones hold 0.29%. Note on this clonotype: Its antigen is undetermined.

Naive CD8+ T cells were CD45RO-CCR7+CD27+CD95-. The chain has TRBV6-2 or TRBV6-3 and TRBJ2-7. This TCR was sampled from a human donor in good health. Some clones in this sample may be carry-over from other donors' samples. Material for sequencing was naive CXCR3- CD8+ T cells from blood. Subset specified: CD45RO-CCR7+CD27+CD95- naive CD8+ T cells lacking CXCR3 (TNR3-). The CDR3: CASSYGVYEQYF.